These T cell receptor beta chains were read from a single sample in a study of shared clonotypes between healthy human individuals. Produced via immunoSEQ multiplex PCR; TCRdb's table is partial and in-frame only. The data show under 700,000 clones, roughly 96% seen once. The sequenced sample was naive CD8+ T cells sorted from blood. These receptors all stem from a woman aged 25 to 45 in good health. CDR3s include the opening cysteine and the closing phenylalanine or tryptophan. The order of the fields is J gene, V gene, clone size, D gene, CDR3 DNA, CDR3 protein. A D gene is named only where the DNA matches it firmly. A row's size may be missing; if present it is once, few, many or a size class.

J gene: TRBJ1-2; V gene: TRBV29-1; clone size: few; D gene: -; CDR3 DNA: TGCAGCGGACTGGATAACTATGGCTACACCTTC; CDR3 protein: CSGLDNYGYTF
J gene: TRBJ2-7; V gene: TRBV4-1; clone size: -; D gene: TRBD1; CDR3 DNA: TGCGCCAGCAGCCAAGTCCCAGGGGGCACCTACGAGCAGTACTTC; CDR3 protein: CASSQVPGGTYEQYF
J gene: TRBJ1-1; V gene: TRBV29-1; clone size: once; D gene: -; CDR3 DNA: TGCAGCGTTGAAGATCGGGTGGGGATCGGCACTGAAGCTTTCTTT; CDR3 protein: CSVEDRVGIGTEAFF
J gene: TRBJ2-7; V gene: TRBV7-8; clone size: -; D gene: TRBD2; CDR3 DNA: TGTGCCAGCAGCTTAGTCGCTAGCGGGAGTCCTCCCTACGAGCAGTACTTC; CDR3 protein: CASSLVASGSPPYEQYF
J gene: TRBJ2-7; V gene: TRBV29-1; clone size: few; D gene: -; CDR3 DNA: TGCAGCGTTGAAGACAGACCCTACGAGCAGTACTTC; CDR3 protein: CSVEDRPYEQYF
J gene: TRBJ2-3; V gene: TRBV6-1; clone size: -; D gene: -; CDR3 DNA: TGTGCCAGCAGTGAATTCGCGATGGATACGCAGTATTTT; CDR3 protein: CASSEFAMDTQYF
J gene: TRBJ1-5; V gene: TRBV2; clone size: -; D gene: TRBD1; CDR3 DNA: TGTGCCAGCAGTGAAGCTGGCGGGACAGGGGTTCAGCCCCAGCATTTT; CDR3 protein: CASSEAGGTGVQPQHF
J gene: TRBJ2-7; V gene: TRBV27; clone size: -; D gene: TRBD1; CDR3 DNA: TGTGCCAGCAGTTTAGGGACAGGAGGTGGCGAGCAGTACTTC; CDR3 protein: CASSLGTGGGEQYF
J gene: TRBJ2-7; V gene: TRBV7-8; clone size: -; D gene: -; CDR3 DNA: TGTGCCAGCAGCTTAGTGGCAGGTGACTACGAGCAGTACTTC; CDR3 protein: CASSLVAGDYEQYF
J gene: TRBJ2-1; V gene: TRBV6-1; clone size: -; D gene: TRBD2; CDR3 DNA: TGTGCCAGCAGTGAAGGGACTAGCGGGAGTTGGCCCTACAATGAGCAGTTCTTC; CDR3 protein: CASSEGTSGSWPYNEQFF
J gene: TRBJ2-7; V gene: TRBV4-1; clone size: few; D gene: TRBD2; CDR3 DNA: TGCGCCAGCAGCCAAGTAGCAGCGGGAGAGGTCGAGCAGTACTTC; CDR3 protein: CASSQVAAGEVEQYF
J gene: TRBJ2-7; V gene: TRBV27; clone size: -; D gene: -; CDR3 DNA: TGTGCCAGCAGACCCCGGGCAAGCTCCTACGAGCAGTACTTC; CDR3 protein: CASRPRASSYEQYF
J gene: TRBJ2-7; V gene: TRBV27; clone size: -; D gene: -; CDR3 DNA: TGTGCCAGCAGTTTATCGCAGGATTTAGGCGAGCAGTACTTC; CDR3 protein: CASSLSQDLGEQYF
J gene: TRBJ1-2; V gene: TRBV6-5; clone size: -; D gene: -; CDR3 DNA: TGTGCCAGCAGTTTACGTGACACCTGGGGTGGCTACACCTTC; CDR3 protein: CASSLRDTWGGYTF
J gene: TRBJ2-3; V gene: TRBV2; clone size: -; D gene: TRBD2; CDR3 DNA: TGTGCCATTCTTCCAGGGGTATCTAGCGGGAGTACGCAGTATTTT; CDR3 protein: CAILPGVSSGSTQYF
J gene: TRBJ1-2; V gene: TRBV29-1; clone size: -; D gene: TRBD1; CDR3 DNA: TGCAGCGTTACCGAACAGGGGGTACCTAACTATGGCTACACCTTC; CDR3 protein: CSVTEQGVPNYGYTF
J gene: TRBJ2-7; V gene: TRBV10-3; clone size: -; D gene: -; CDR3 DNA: TGTGCCATCAGTGAGGGGGCCTACGAGCAGTACTTC; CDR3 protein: CAISEGAYEQYF
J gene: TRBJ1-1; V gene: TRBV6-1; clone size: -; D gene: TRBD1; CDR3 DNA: TGTGCCAGCAGTGCGACAGGGGTCACTGAAGCTTTCTTT; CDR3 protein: CASSATGVTEAFF
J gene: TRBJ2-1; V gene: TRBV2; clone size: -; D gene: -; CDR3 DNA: TGTGCCAGCAGTGAAGGCCACAGGGTGGGGGTCAATGAGCAGTTCTTC; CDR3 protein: CASSEGHRVGVNEQFF
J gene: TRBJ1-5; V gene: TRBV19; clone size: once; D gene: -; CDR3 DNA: TGTGCCAGTAGTATTTTGGGTGATGACAATCAGCCCCAGCATTTT; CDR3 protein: CASSILGDDNQPQHF
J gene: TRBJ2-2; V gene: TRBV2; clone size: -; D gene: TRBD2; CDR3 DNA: TGTGCCAGCAGGGTGACTAGCGGGAGCACCGGGGAGCTGTTTTTT; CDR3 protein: CASRVTSGSTGELFF
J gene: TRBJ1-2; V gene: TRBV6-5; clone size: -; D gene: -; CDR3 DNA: TGTGCCAGCACCGAACAGGGAGCGAACTATGGCTACACCTTC; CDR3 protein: CASTEQGANYGYTF
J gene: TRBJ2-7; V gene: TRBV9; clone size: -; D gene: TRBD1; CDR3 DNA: TGTGCCAGCAGCGCACAACCGGGACAGGACGAGCAGTACTTC; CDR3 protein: CASSAQPGQDEQYF
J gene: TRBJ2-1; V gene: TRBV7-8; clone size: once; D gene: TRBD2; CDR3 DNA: TGTGCCAGCAGCCCCGGACTAGCGGGAGCTGAGCAGTTCTTC; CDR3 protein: CASSPGLAGAEQFF
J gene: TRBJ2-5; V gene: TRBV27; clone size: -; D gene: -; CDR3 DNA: TGTGCCAGCAGTGAAGGCGCGGTTGGGGAGACCCAGTACTTC; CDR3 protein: CASSEGAVGETQYF
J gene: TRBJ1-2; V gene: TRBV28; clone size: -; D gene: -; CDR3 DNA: TGTGCCAGCAGTCCCCCTACAGGAACCGGTGGCTACACCTTC; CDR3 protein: CASSPPTGTGGYTF
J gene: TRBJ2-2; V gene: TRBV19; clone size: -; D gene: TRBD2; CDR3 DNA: TGTGCCAGTAGTATCGCCGGGGAGGGCACCGGGGAGCTGTTTTTT; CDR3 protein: CASSIAGEGTGELFF
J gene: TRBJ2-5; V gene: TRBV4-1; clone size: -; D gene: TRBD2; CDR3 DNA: TGCGCCAGCAGCCAACCGAGGACTAGCGGCCAAGAGACCCAGTACTTC; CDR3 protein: CASSQPRTSGQETQYF